The present TCR beta chain was sequenced within a study of blood T cell repertoires in COVID-19. Across the whole study: Donors in the United States, Italy and Spain gave samples during acute or convalescent COVID-19. PBMCs, B-cell-depleted T cells, or T cells provided the cDNA or gDNA that made up the material.

Original handling: Nucleated cell counts were estimated from reference gene primer amplification. The protocol was immunoSEQ multiplex PCR, while the TCRdb copy is restricted to in-frame clones and leaves out a portion. D and trimming were read from the DNA, whereas the V and J calls and clone size are those reported in that table. In the table there are tens of thousands of clones, 65% to 70% of which are singletons. This clone was recorded a few times. Germline CDR1 reads MNHEY; CDR2 reads SVGAGI. CDR3 length equals 15 residues. Trimming cost V 6 bases and J 5 bases; bases outside gene matches: 4. The chain carries TRBV6-5 and TRBJ2-3; TRBD2 matches 14 bases. This TCR was recovered from a human donor in a cohort sampled during active COVID-19. Material: peripheral blood. CDR3 bases: TGTGCCAGCAGACGACTAGCGGGGGGGGTAGATACGCAGTATTTT. Its protein product is CASRRLAGGVDTQYF.